Following are 20 T cell receptor beta chains from one sample sequenced in a study of T cells in narcolepsy. Using immunoSEQ multiplex PCR, the repertoire was profiled, and TCRdb retains in-frame clones only, with some absent. The data contain roughly 13,000 clones, about 89% of them seen just once; the ten biggest clones take up 1.5% to 2%. The sequencing sample was made of CD45RA- memory CD4+ T cells from PBMCs. These TCRs come from a human donor with narcolepsy.

The chain carries TRBV4-2 and TRBJ2-1; tentative D call: TRBD2 (6 bases). Trimming stripped 0 bases from V and 5 bases from J, with 11 bases between. Per germline, CDR1 LGHNA and CDR2 YNFKEQ. The CDR3 totals 15 residues. CDR3 sequence: CASSQDPGGHNEQFF. DNA of the CDR3: TGTGCCAGCAGCCAAGATCCCGGGGGACACAATGAGCAGTTCTTC.

The V and J genes are TRBV4-1 and TRBJ2-1; a weak D match, TRBD1 (6 bases). Trimming removed 4 bases from V and 5 bases from J, with 15 bases in between. Per germline, CDR1 MGHRA and CDR2 YSYEKL. The CDR3 runs to 15 residues. The CDR3, as DNA: TGCGCCAGCAGCCGGGTCGAGGGGGACAACAATGAGCAGTTCTTC. Translation gives CASSRVEGDNNEQFF.

The CDR3 loop is CASSPSPGDEAFF. CDR3 bases: TGTGCCAGCAGCCCCAGCCCCGGGGATGAAGCTTTCTTT. V gene TRBV7-2 combines with J gene TRBJ1-1; D is ambiguous. This CDR3 is built from 13 residues. Trimming removed 5 bases from V and 7 bases from J, with 14 bases in between. Germline assignment: CDR1 SGHTA and CDR2 FQGNSA.

The chain has TRBV30 and TRBJ2-3; TRBD2 matches 14 bases. CDR1 is GTSNPN and CDR2 is SVGIG in the germline V gene (reference sequence). This CDR3 has 16 residues. J was trimmed by 6 bases and V by 3 bases; bases with no gene match: 8. CDR3 in DNA: TGTGCCTGGAGCGAGGGACTAGCGGGAGTCCTGGATACGCAGTATTTT. It specifies CAWSEGLAGVLDTQYF.

The chain recombines TRBV28 with TRBJ2-1; TRBD2 is a possible D gene (6 bases). The V gene lost 4 bases and the J gene lost 3 bases, with 13 bases spanning the gap. CDR1 is MDHEN and CDR2 is SYDVKM in the germline V gene. This CDR3 contains 15 residues. The CDR3 reads CASSSPGLVYNEQFF. The CDR3 DNA is TGTGCCAGCAGTTCGCCGGGACTGGTCTACAATGAGCAGTTCTTC.

V and J are TRBV5-5 and TRBJ1-2; D gene unclear. This CDR3 has 14 amino acids. The V end was cut by 3 bases, the J end by 1 base, with 10 bases between. Germline-derived CDR1 and CDR2 are SGHKS and YYEKEE (reference sequence). The CDR3 coding sequence is TGTGCCAGCAGCTCCGGAAGCGTTAACTATGGCTACACCTTC. It translates to CASSSGSVNYGYTF.

The chain uses TRBV6-5 and TRBJ1-2, with 8 nucleotides matching TRBD1. Germline V CDR1 and CDR2: MNHEY, SVGAGI. The ends lost 2 bases at V and 3 bases at J; junction bases unmatched: 2. The CDR3 extends over 14 amino acids. The CDR3 nucleotides are TGTGCCAGCAGTTACGGGACAGGTCACTATGGCTACACCTTC. This encodes CASSYGTGHYGYTF.

This clone was seen more than once but under ten times. The chain is built from TRBV7-3 and TRBJ1-1, with D uncertain. The germline V gene has CDR1 SGHTA and CDR2 FQGTGA. With 2 bases removed from V and 1 base from J, the gap between germline ends came to 5 bases. CDR3 size: 13 residues. The CDR3 DNA reads TGTGCCAGCAGCTTACAGTCGAACACTGAAGCTTTCTTT. This codes for CASSLQSNTEAFF.

The chain employs TRBV18 and TRBJ2-7, with TRBD2 as a possible D gene (6 bases). This CDR3 is 15 amino acids long. Trimming took 2 bases from V and 4 from J, leaving 15 bases between them. Germline V gene data show CDR1 as KGHSH and CDR2 as LQKENI. CDR3 in DNA: TGTGCCAGCTCACCAGCTGGAGGGGTTACGTACGAGCAGTACTTC. Protein product: CASSPAGGVTYEQYF. Complete variable domain (other parts from reference TRBV18 and TRBJ2-7): NAGVMQNPRHLVRRRGQEARLRCSPMKGHSHVYWYRQLPEEGLKFMVYLQKENIIDESGMPKERFSAEFPKEGPSILRIQQVVRGDSAAYFCASSPAGGVTYEQYFGPGTRLTVT.

Worth noting for this clone: One end of the junction fails to match germline, which may point to a read error. The rearrangement uses TRBV9 and TRBJ2-7, with 7 bases identical to TRBD1. This CDR3 spans 14 amino acids. Germline CDR1 SGDLS, CDR2 YYNGEE. CDR3 coding DNA: TGTGCCAGCAGCATGACAGGGTTCTCCTCCGAGCAGTACTTC. Its protein is CASSMTGFSSEQYF.

The rearrangement joins TRBV7-8 to TRBJ2-7; D is possibly TRBD2 (7 bases). CDR1 is SGHVS, CDR2 FQNEAQ, per germline. This CDR3 has 18 residues. The V gene lost 5 bases and the J gene lost 2 bases, with 25 bases spanning the gap. CDR3: CASSVRGGSGGPTYEQYF. The CDR3 DNA sequence: TGTGCCAGCAGCGTTAGGGGGGGTAGCGGAGGACCCACCTACGAGCAGTACTTC.

The genes are TRBV7-3 and TRBJ2-1; D gene uncertain. The V end was cut by 5 bases, the J end by 7 bases, with 18 bases between. This CDR3 has 15 amino acids. Germline values: CDR1 SGHTA, CDR2 FQGTGA. The CDR3 DNA is TGTGCCAGCAGCCCTCAACCTAGTGAATGGAATGAGCAGTTCTTC. Amino acids: CASSPQPSEWNEQFF.

The rearrangement joins TRBV5-6 to TRBJ2-7, with 9 bases aligning to TRBD1. The CDR3 is 15 amino acids. Germline loops: CDR1 SGHDT, CDR2 YYEEEE. J gave up 4 bases and V 3 bases, and 8 bases lay outside the gene matches. Here the CDR3 reads CASSSWGTGNYEQYF. CDR3 in DNA: TGTGCCAGCAGCTCCTGGGGGACAGGGAATTACGAGCAGTACTTC.

V and J are TRBV20-1 and TRBJ1-2; 8 bases fit TRBD1. CDR3 size: 10 residues. CDR1 is DFQATT and CDR2 is SNEGSKA in the germline V gene (reference sequence). CDR3: CISQGDGYTF. In DNA, the CDR3 is TGCATTTCACAGGGGGATGGCTACACCTTC.

The chain joins TRBV15 to TRBJ1-5, with TRBD1 as a possible D gene (5 bases). This CDR3 is built from 16 residues. Germline V gene data show CDR1 as LNHNV and CDR2 as YYDKDF (reference sequence). V lost 4 bases, J lost 0 bases, and 13 bases lay in between. CDR3 region: CATSNFGGSSNQPQHF. CDR3 in DNA: TGTGCCACCAGCAATTTCGGGGGTAGTAGCAATCAGCCCCAGCATTTT.

The V and J genes are TRBV19 and TRBJ1-2, with TRBD1 matching over 8 bases. J was trimmed by 3 bases and V by 6 bases; bases with no gene match: 12. Germline V gene lookup returns CDR1 LNHDA and CDR2 SQIVND (reference sequence). The CDR3 contains 16 residues. CDR3 region: CASSQGAMGEDYGYTF. CDR3 DNA: TGTGCCAGTAGCCAGGGGGCCATGGGGGAAGACTATGGCTACACCTTC.

The chain is built from TRBV27 and TRBJ2-7, with 11 bases aligning to TRBD2. There are 15 residues in the CDR3. V lost 6 bases, J lost 3 bases, and 7 bases stayed unmatched. Germline CDR1 reads MNHEY; CDR2 reads SMNVEV (reference sequence). The CDR3 DNA is TGTGCCAGCAGCATGGGGGGACTAGCGGACTACGAGCAGTACTTC. Its translation: CASSMGGLADYEQYF.

This clone showed up just a few times. The chain links TRBV6-4 to TRBJ1-5; no clear D. The CDR3 is 13 amino acids. V was shortened by 6 bases and J by 3 bases, with 9 bases between the two germline ends. The germline V gene encodes CDR1 MRHNA and CDR2 SNTAGT. The CDR3 DNA follows: TGTGCCAGCAGCGCAGATGCCAATCAGCCCCAGCATTTT. This translates into CASSADANQPQHF.

This chain links TRBV2 with TRBJ2-3, with D possibly being TRBD2 (6 bases). V was shortened by 7 bases and J by 4 bases, with 9 bases between the two germline ends. The CDR3 totals 12 residues. CDR1 and CDR2 from the germline V gene are SNHLY and FYNNEI. The CDR3 here is CASTGDADTQYF. In nucleotides, the CDR3 is TGTGCCAGCACGGGAGACGCAGATACGCAGTATTTT.

The CDR3 region has the DNA TGCGCCAGCAGCCAGGGCCTCTCTGGGGCCAACGTCCTGACTTTC. Amino acid sequence: CASSQGLSGANVLTF. The V call is TRBV5-1, the J call TRBJ2-6; weak D call: TRBD1 (5 bases). Germline CDR1 is SGHRS and CDR2 is YFSETQ. The CDR3 extends over 15 amino acids. V was pared by 4 bases and J by 0 bases, with 8 bases between. Supplemented by reference TRBV5-1 and TRBJ2-6, the full variable domain reads KAGVTQTPRYLIKTRGQQVTLSCSPISGHRSVSWYQQTPGQGLQFLFEYFSETQRNKGNFPGRFSGRQFSNSRSEMNVSTLELGDSALYLCASSQGLSGANVLTFGAGSRLTVL.